This is a list of T cell receptor beta chains from one sample in a study of blood T cell repertoires in COVID-19. Only in-frame clones appear in the TCRdb table, and some are missing; sequencing was by immunoSEQ multiplex PCR. The table shows almost 400,000 clones, with roughly 91% occurring only once. The sequenced sample consisted of PBMCs or T cells enriched from blood (not recorded which). The receptors come from a woman aged 25 to 45 who had recovered from COVID-19. The CDR3 runs from the conserved cysteine through the conserved F or W. Each record gives: V gene, D gene, clone size, J gene, CDR3 DNA, CDR3 protein. A D gene is named only where the DNA matches it firmly. Clone sizes are given selectively: once, few, many, or a class where the clone is expanded.

TRBV10-3	.	.	TRBJ1-5	TGTGCCATCAGTGAGTCGGGCGGGGGGCACGGCAATCAGCCCCAGCATTTT	CAISESGGGHGNQPQHF
TRBV7-9	.	once	TRBJ1-2	TGTGCCAGCAGCTTACAAACAGGGATACAGATTGGCTACACCTTC	CASSLQTGIQIGYTF
TRBV14	.	.	TRBJ2-4	TGTGCCAGCAGCCAAACAGTAAACATTCAGTACTTC	CASSQTVNIQYF
TRBV3-1/TRBV3-2	TRBD1	.	TRBJ1-2	TGTGCCAGCAGCCAAGCCCGGGCAGGGGGCGGTGGCTACACCTTC	CASSQARAGGGGYTF
TRBV19	TRBD1	.	TRBJ1-1	TGTGCCAGCAATCGTCTCCCCGGACAGGGCTATGACGTGAACACTGAAGCTTTCTTT	CASNRLPGQGYDVNTEAFF
TRBV5-5	.	.	TRBJ1-5	TGTGCCAGCAGTCAGGAATTTAATCAGCCCCAGCATTTT	CASSQEFNQPQHF
TRBV7-6	.	.	TRBJ1-1	TGTGCCAGCAGCAAGTCAGGGAAGAACACTGAAGCTTTCTTT	CASSKSGKNTEAFF
TRBV7-9	.	few	TRBJ1-4	TGTGCCAGCAGTTCAAGACAGTACAATGAAAAACTGTTTTTT	CASSSRQYNEKLFF
TRBV4-1	.	.	TRBJ1-2	TGCGCCAGCAGCCAATTGGGAGTGAATGCGTACTTTAACTATGGCTACACCTTC	CASSQLGVNAYFNYGYTF
TRBV30	.	.	TRBJ1-1	TGTGCCTGGGGCCTAGGGGCCTCCGTCCTCATGAACACTGAAGCTTTCTTT	CAWGLGASVLMNTEAFF
TRBV27	.	.	TRBJ1-2	TGTGCCAGCAGTTTTAACAGAGTCTATGGCTACACCTTC	CASSFNRVYGYTF
TRBV2	.	.	TRBJ2-1	TGTGCCAGCAGCCACTACCCCGGGACCTACAATGAGCAGTTCTTC	CASSHYPGTYNEQFF
TRBV5-1	.	once	TRBJ2-1	TGCGCCAGCAGAAAGGAGGCAGACCGAGAGCAGTTCTTC	CASRKEADREQFF
TRBV12-3/TRBV12-4	.	.	TRBJ2-5	TGTGCCAGCAGTTTAGTCCCACAAGAGACCCAGTACTTC	CASSLVPQETQYF
TRBV20-1	.	.	TRBJ2-7	TGCAGTGCTAGTGCACCTATCCCCTACGAGCAGTACTTC	CSASAPIPYEQYF
TRBV28	TRBD1	.	TRBJ1-6	TGTGCCAGCAGTTTATTCGGAGGGACAGGGGATTCACCCCTCCACTTT	CASSLFGGTGDSPLHF
TRBV14	.	.	TRBJ2-1	TGTGCCAGCAGCCATCCATCTATCAATGAGCAGTTCTTC	CASSHPSINEQFF
TRBV28	.	.	TRBJ2-1	TGTGCCAGCAGTTTAGTAGCTTACAATGAGCAGTTCTTC	CASSLVAYNEQFF
TRBV6-1	.	.	TRBJ1-1	TGTGCCAGCAGTGAAGCCAAGTACAGGGTTGGGACTGAAGCTTTCTTT	CASSEAKYRVGTEAFF
TRBV9	TRBD2	.	TRBJ2-1	TGTGCCAGCAGCTTGTCTAGCGGGAGTGGTAATGAGCAGTTCTTC	CASSLSSGSGNEQFF
TRBV2	TRBD2	.	TRBJ2-2	TGTGCCAGCAGTCCCCGCCCGGGGCTAGCGGGATTCACCGGGGAGCTGTTTTTT	CASSPRPGLAGFTGELFF
TRBV12-3/TRBV12-4	.	once	TRBJ2-7	TGTGCCAGCAGTTTGCGGGAATCCTACGAGCAGTACTTC	CASSLRESYEQYF
TRBV10-3	.	.	TRBJ2-1	TGTGCCATCAGTGAGGTTGATAGGTGGAGCTCCTACAATGAGCAGTTCTTC	CAISEVDRWSSYNEQFF
TRBV7-2	.	.	TRBJ1-2	TGTGCCCTCCGGCAGGGCGATGGCTACACCTTC	CALRQGDGYTF
TRBV24-1	TRBD2	.	TRBJ2-3	TGTGCCACCAGTGATTTAGCGGGAGGCCCCACAGATACGCAGTATTTT	CATSDLAGGPTDTQYF
TRBV9	.	.	TRBJ1-1	TGTGCCAGCAGCTTTCAGGTGAAATACACTGAAGCTTTCTTT	CASSFQVKYTEAFF
TRBV5-1	TRBD2	.	TRBJ2-7	TGCGCCAGCAGCTTGGGCCTCACTAGCGGGAGTATGGCCTACGAGCAGTACTTC	CASSLGLTSGSMAYEQYF
TRBV28	TRBD1	.	TRBJ1-2	TGTGCCAGCAGTTCTCAGGGGACAGGGATTGGCTACACCTTC	CASSSQGTGIGYTF
TRBV24-1	TRBD2	.	TRBJ2-7	TGTGCCACCAGTGTCTTGGGACTAGCGGCCTACTACGAGCAGTACTTC	CATSVLGLAAYYEQYF
TRBV10-3	.	.	TRBJ1-5	TGTGCCATCCGTGGTGTCGATCAGCCCCAGCATTTT	CAIRGVDQPQHF
TRBV29-1	TRBD2	.	TRBJ2-1	TGCAGCGTTGTGAGCGGGAGTAATCCCTACAATGAGCAGTTCTTC	CSVVSGSNPYNEQFF
TRBV30	TRBD1	.	TRBJ1-5	TGTGCCTGGACGACCGGGACAGGGGATCAGCCCCAGCATTTT	CAWTTGTGDQPQHF
TRBV23-1	TRBD1	.	TRBJ1-5	TGCGCCAGCAGTCGGACAGGGGGCGGCAATCAGCCCCAGCATTTT	CASSRTGGGNQPQHF
TRBV5-8	.	.	TRBJ2-2	TGTGCCAGCACCCCATCTCTGGACAGTTCGAACACCGGGGAGCTGTTTTTT	CASTPSLDSSNTGELFF
TRBV27	.	.	TRBJ2-7	TGTGCCAGCAGTTTATCGGCGGGGGCTTACGAGCAGTACTTC	CASSLSAGAYEQYF
TRBV28	TRBD2	.	TRBJ2-7	TGTGCCAGCAGCTTAGGGGAGGGGGAGCAGTACTTC	CASSLGEGEQYF
TRBV7-6	.	.	TRBJ1-4	TGTGCCGCGGGCGGGCTTAGGGCTAATGAAAAACTGTTTTTT	CAAGGLRANEKLFF
TRBV5-1	.	.	TRBJ1-1	TGCGCCAGCAGCTTGGTGGTTGGAGAGAACACTGAAGCTTTCTTT	CASSLVVGENTEAFF
TRBV6-5	.	.	TRBJ1-4	TGTGCCAGCAGTTCCGCAGGGTCGGTTAATGAAAAACTGTTTTTT	CASSSAGSVNEKLFF
TRBV7-2	.	.	TRBJ2-2	TGTGCCAGCAGCCCAACCTACGGGGGAACTTACACCGGGGAGCTGTTTTTT	CASSPTYGGTYTGELFF
TRBV4-1	TRBD2	.	TRBJ2-7	TGCGCCAGCAGCCAAGATCGGGCGGGAGGGCCTCGCGAGCAGTACTTC	CASSQDRAGGPREQYF
TRBV7-2	TRBD2	once	TRBJ2-2	TGTGCCAGCAGCAATAGCGGGGGTGGCGGGGAGCTGTTTTTT	CASSNSGGGGELFF
TRBV29-1	TRBD2	.	TRBJ2-1	TGCAGCGTTGATAAGCGGGAGCACAATAGGGAGCAGTTCTTC	CSVDKREHNREQFF
TRBV12-5	TRBD1	.	TRBJ1-4	TGTGCTAGTGGCCGCTCCGGGACAGGGGCTGAAAAACTGTTTTTT	CASGRSGTGAEKLFF
TRBV7-3	TRBD1	.	TRBJ2-1	TGTGCCAGCAGCCGAATCGACATATCGCCGGGACAGTTCTATGAGCAGTTCTTC	CASSRIDISPGQFYEQFF
TRBV19	.	.	TRBJ1-1	TGTGCCAGTAGTATCTTCGGACAGAACACTGAAGCTTTCTTT	CASSIFGQNTEAFF
TRBV6-5	TRBD1	once	TRBJ1-2	TGTGCCAGCAGTTTATCGGGACAGGGGAACTATGGCTACACCTTC	CASSLSGQGNYGYTF
TRBV2	TRBD2	.	TRBJ2-3	TGTGCCAGCAGGCTAGCGGAGCGCGCAGATACGCAGTATTTT	CASRLAERADTQYF
TRBV9	.	few	TRBJ1-4	TGTGCCAGCAGCTTTGGACAGCTAAATGAAAAACTGTTTTTT	CASSFGQLNEKLFF
TRBV5-1	.	.	TRBJ2-3	TGCGCCAGCAGGCCCCCGGGACATTCGAGCCCCGATACGCAGTATTTT	CASRPPGHSSPDTQYF
TRBV7-2	TRBD2	.	TRBJ2-7	TGTGCCAGCAGCTTACTGACTAGCGGTACCATGTACTTC	CASSLLTSGTMYF
TRBV11-1	.	.	TRBJ2-2	TGTGCCAGCAGCTTAAATGGCCAGGGGGGAACCGGGGAGCTGTTTTTT	CASSLNGQGGTGELFF
TRBV9	TRBD1	.	TRBJ1-1	TGTGCCAGCAGCCCCCGGGGCAGGGGGCCGACTGAAGCTTTCTTT	CASSPRGRGPTEAFF
TRBV4-3	TRBD2	.	TRBJ2-3	TGCGCCAGCAGCCAAGCTTACGCGGGGGGGCGAGATACGCAGTATTTT	CASSQAYAGGRDTQYF
TRBV28	.	.	TRBJ1-3	TGTGCCAGCAGTCCCAGACAGTTTCTCTCTGGAAACACCATATATTTT	CASSPRQFLSGNTIYF
TRBV6-6	.	.	TRBJ1-2	TGTGCCAGCAGATTAGGGGTTTATGGCTACACCTTC	CASRLGVYGYTF
TRBV3-1/TRBV3-2	TRBD2	.	TRBJ2-1	TGTGCCAGCAGCCAATCTCGACTAGCGGCCTACAATGAGCAGTTCTTC	CASSQSRLAAYNEQFF